These 15 T cell receptor beta chains were all obtained from the same sample, sequenced in a study of T cell responses to AZD1222 COVID-19 vaccine. Sequencing used immunoSEQ multiplex PCR; TCRdb keeps in-frame clones, though not all of them. The sample yields approximately 67,000 clones, 86% seen once. The sample here was peripheral blood, taken on day 0 of AZD1222 vaccination. The receptors were sampled from an adult in good health.

This clone was seen only a few times. V is TRBV19 and J is TRBJ1-5; a weak D match, TRBD1 (6 bases). Trimming took 6 bases from V and 1 from J, leaving 13 bases between them. CDR1 is LNHDA, CDR2 SQIVND, per germline (reference sequence). The CDR3 covers 15 residues. CDR3 in amino acids: CASRMAGASNQPQHF. The CDR3 DNA reads as TGTGCCAGTAGGATGGCGGGGGCGAGCAATCAGCCCCAGCATTTT. The full variable domain, completed using reference TRBV19 and TRBJ1-5, is DGGITQSPKYLFRKEGQNVTLSCEQNLNHDAMYWYRQDPGQGLRLIYYSQIVNDFQKGDIAEGYSVSREKKESFPLTVTSAQKNPTAFYLCASRMAGASNQPQHFGDGTRLSIL.

The J gene is TRBJ1-3, the V gene TRBV7-2, with D hard to call. CDR1 and CDR2 (germline): SGHTA, FQGNSA. This CDR3 has 15 amino acids. V was cut by 4 bases and J by 0 bases, with 10 bases left in between. The CDR3 region has the DNA TGTGCCAGCAGCTCCTTAGCCATCTCTGGAAACACCATATATTTT. Translated, it gives CASSSLAISGNTIYF.

The V and J genes are TRBV28 and TRBJ2-7; 11 positions agree with TRBD1. CDR1 is MDHEN and CDR2 is SYDVKM in the germline V gene. Trimming took 0 bases from V and 1 from J; bases not matched to a gene: 2. This CDR3 spans 16 amino acids. The CDR3 reads CASSLWGQGESYEQYF. The CDR3 DNA reads TGTGCCAGCAGTTTATGGGGACAGGGGGAATCCTACGAGCAGTACTTC.

CDR3 sequence (DNA): TGTGCCAGTAGTATAGGTGACACCTCGCATGGCTACACCTTC. Protein sequence: CASSIGDTSHGYTF. The rearrangement uses TRBV19 and TRBJ1-2, with D unclear. The CDR3 has 14 residues. Trimming left V 1 base short and J 6 bases short, with 12 bases between. Germline CDR1 is LNHDA and CDR2 is SQIVND (reference sequence).

This chain uses TRBV5-1 with TRBJ1-6, with a tentative D call TRBD1 (6 bases). Trimming took 2 bases from V and 8 from J, leaving 11 bases between them. Looked up from germline, CDR1 is SGHRS and CDR2 is YFSETQ. This CDR3 has 14 amino acids. DNA of the CDR3: TGCGCCAGCAGCTTCACAGGGAATGATTCACCCCTCCACTTT. This translates into CASSFTGNDSPLHF.

CDR3 region: CASTAGTGANEQFF. The CDR3 nucleotides are TGCGCCAGCACCGCCGGGACAGGGGCCAATGAGCAGTTCTTC. The chain has TRBV5-1 and TRBJ2-1; 10 bases line up with TRBD1. The V segment lost 6 bases and the J segment 6 bases; nucleotides outside the gene matches: 6. The germline V gene encodes CDR1 SGHRS and CDR2 YFSETQ. This CDR3 comprises 14 residues.

The chain recombines TRBV4-1 with TRBJ2-7, with D perhaps matching TRBD1 (5 bases). The V gene lost 3 bases and the J gene lost 2 bases, with 14 bases spanning the gap. The CDR3 covers 15 residues. The germline CDR1 and CDR2 sequences are MGHRA and YSYEKL. The CDR3 is CASSQTVGEPYEQYF. CDR3 nucleotide sequence: TGCGCCAGCAGCCAGACGGTAGGGGAACCCTACGAGCAGTACTTC.

The rearrangement joins TRBV9 to TRBJ2-7; 8 bases are a match to TRBD2. J lost 3 bases, V lost 2 bases, and 16 bases had no gene match. This CDR3 region has 18 residues. From germline, CDR1 is SGDLS and CDR2 YYNGEE. The CDR3 coding sequence is TGTGCCAGCAGCGTCCGCCCTCGGGGGGGGACATCATACTACGAGCAGTACTTC. It encodes CASSVRPRGGTSYYEQYF.

CDR3 sequence (DNA): TGCGCCAGCAGCTTGTCTCCTTATCAGCCCCAGCATTTT. Translating it yields CASSLSPYQPQHF. This chain links TRBV5-1 with TRBJ1-5; no definite D call. CDR1 is SGHRS, CDR2 YFSETQ, per germline. V dropped 1 base and J dropped 5 bases, with 7 bases sitting between them. CDR3 length equals 13 residues.

The J gene is TRBJ1-1, the V gene TRBV7-9, with 7 bases matching TRBD1. This CDR3 is 14 amino acids long. Unmatched junction bases numbered 7, after V lost 5 bases and J lost 4 bases. Looked up from germline, CDR1 is SEHNR and CDR2 is FQNEAQ (reference sequence). In DNA, the CDR3 is TGTGCCAGCAGCCCGCGACAGGGCGGCACTGAAGCTTTCTTT. Protein product: CASSPRQGGTEAFF.

The V call is TRBV5-4, the J call TRBJ1-1, with a possible D match to TRBD1 (5 bases). Trimming took 7 bases from V and 1 from J, leaving 17 bases between them. This CDR3 has 15 residues. The germline gives CDR1 SGHNT, CDR2 YYREEE (reference sequence). The CDR3 sequence: CASGTARVQNTEAFF. The CDR3 nucleotides are TGTGCCAGCGGGACCGCGCGGGTACAGAACACTGAAGCTTTCTTT.

This chain uses TRBV30 with TRBJ1-6; no firm D call. The CDR3 runs 13 residues. Trimming took 3 bases from V and 8 from J, leaving 11 bases between them. In germline, CDR1 is GTSNPN, CDR2 SVGIG (reference sequence). The CDR3 reads CAWSFNSDSPLHF. CDR3 bases: TGTGCCTGGAGCTTTAACTCCGATTCACCCCTCCACTTT.

V usage is TRBV11-3 and J usage is TRBJ2-7; D remains unclear. The CDR3 runs to 13 residues. Trimming left V 0 bases short and J 2 bases short, with 5 bases between. The V gene's germline CDR1 is SGHNT and CDR2 YENEEA. This CDR3 is CASSLDRAYEQYF. DNA of the CDR3: TGTGCCAGCAGCTTAGATCGCGCCTACGAGCAGTACTTC.

V is TRBV6-5 and J is TRBJ2-1, with D perhaps assigned TRBD1 or TRBD2 (6 bases each). This CDR3 contains 12 residues. Between the trimmed V and J ends, which lost 6 bases and 12 bases, there was a span of 15 bases. The V gene's germline CDR1 is MNHEY and CDR2 SVGAGI. CDR3 residues: CASRGGGDWQFF. In DNA, the CDR3 is TGTGCCAGCAGAGGGGGTGGGGACTGGCAGTTCTTC.

This rearrangement joins TRBV30 to TRBJ2-2; D gene unclear. The CDR3 is 13 residues long. The germline CDR1 and CDR2 sequences are GTSNPN and SVGIG (reference sequence). The V and J ends lost 4 bases and 3 bases respectively, with 9 bases between them. CDR3 residues: CAWKGGYTGELFF. In nucleotides, the CDR3 is TGTGCCTGGAAGGGCGGTTACACCGGGGAGCTGTTTTTT.